Here is one TCR beta chain with its context. Its antigen is not yet known. There are no base qualities to consult, and no much larger clone falls within one base. This entry belongs to a study of a mutant IDH1 vaccine in newly diagnosed glioma (dated by TCRdb to the early 2020s). The study in broad terms: Vaccination started 4-6 weeks after radiotherapy alone, or was given together with temozolomide cycles in the groups whose treatment included chemotherapy. Of the 32 patients who were treated, 62.5% were male and around 38% were female, and the mean age was around 41 years. Prior to enrollment, standard therapy consisting of radiotherapy alone, temozolomide alone, or radiochemotherapy with temozolomide had been administered to patients, with the combination being received by most patients. The week-35 safety follow-up took place at visit V12, and the week-47 end of study took place at visit V13. Peripheral blood was drawn at six visits: V03 (baseline), V05, V07, V10, V12 and V13. For exploratory analyses, fewer than 30 treated patients had longitudinal TCRB deep sequencing done wherever samples were available. Points the paper makes about the study in general: According to the authors, sample limitations meant that analyses of patient blood samples could not be reproduced. Immune responses induced by the vaccine were seen in approximately 93% of patients across multiple MHC alleles. Availability determined which PBMC samples were chosen for TCRB deep sequencing. Changes in the top peripheral T cell clonotypes picked up by TCRB sequencing did not appear to be linked to pseudoprogression.

Libraries were constructed by the immunoSEQ multiplex PCR assay. Following the manufacturer's protocol, the hsTCRB Kit was used to amplify rearranged TCR beta chain sequences. An Illumina MiSeq was used to sequence the TCRB libraries. The authors' analysis ran thus. The proprietary platform of the kit vendor was used for demultiplexing, trimming and gene mapping. TCRdb retrieved this table from immuneACCESS and kept in-frame rearrangements only. Not all clones are present; in checked studies, unresolved V genes account for under half, and no reason is known for the remainder. The DNA gave D and trimming, while V, J and clone size come from that table. The sample table records about 56,000 clones; about 80% of these occur just once. The ten largest make up roughly 5.6% of the sample. Trimming at the junction amounts to 0 bases on V and 7 bases on J, and the germline ends lie 7 bases apart. Its CDR3 holds 13 amino acids, cysteine through phenylalanine. Only CDR3 DNA remains: 39 bases, in frame from the first base. Reading the germline V gene gives CDR1 MNHEY and CDR2 SVGAGI.

In light of the paper, this sample's time point label describes: week 47, end of study. Every vaccine dose consisted of 300 ug of a 20-mer mutant IDH1 peptide in Montanide, administered subcutaneously together with topical imiquimod. Patients received eight vaccinations in weeks 1, 3, 5, 7, 11, 15, 19 and 23, corresponding to visits V03 through V10. All donors had newly diagnosed IDH1-mutant astrocytomas of WHO grade 3 or 4 that showed loss of nuclear ATRX. The samples were drawn from NOA16, a multicentre, single-arm, open-label phase I trial in Germany that tested a mutant IDH1 peptide vaccine in humans for the first time. Genomic DNA for TCRB sequencing was extracted from EDTA blood using the DNeasy Blood and Tissue Kit.

The TCR originated in a man in his forties or fifties with glioma. Sequenced material: PBMCs, taken from a glioma patient whose treatment included an IDH1 peptide vaccine. The rearranged segments are TRBV6-5 and TRBJ2-1, with the D gene uncertain. The sequenced DNA: TGTGCCAGCAGTTACTCGAAGGTAAATGAGCAGTTCTTC. This translates into CASSYSKVNEQFF.